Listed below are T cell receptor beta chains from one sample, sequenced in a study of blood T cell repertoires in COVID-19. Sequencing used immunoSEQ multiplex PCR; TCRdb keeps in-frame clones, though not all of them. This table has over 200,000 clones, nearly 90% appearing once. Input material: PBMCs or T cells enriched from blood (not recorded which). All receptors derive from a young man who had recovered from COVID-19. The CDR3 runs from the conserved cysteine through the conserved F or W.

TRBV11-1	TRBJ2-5	CASSPGLGGETQYF
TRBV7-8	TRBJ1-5	CASASGGAGQPQHF
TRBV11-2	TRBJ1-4	CASSLEYVGAGVGEKLFF
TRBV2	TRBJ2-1	CASNRDEQFF
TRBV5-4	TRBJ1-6	CASSPAYNSPLHF
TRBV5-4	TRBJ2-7	CASSPSSRRTSGRYEQYF
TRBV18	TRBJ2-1	CASSPQTGTDNEQFF
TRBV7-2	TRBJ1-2	CASSFSGTDKGYTF
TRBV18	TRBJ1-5	CASSPENGNQPQHF
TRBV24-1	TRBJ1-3	CATSDTREGGTGNTIYF
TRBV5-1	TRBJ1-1	CASSPDSHGKAFF
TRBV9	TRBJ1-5	CASSLGQGGEGDQPQHF
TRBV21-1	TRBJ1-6	CASSQCENSPLHF
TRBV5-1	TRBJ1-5	CASSEGQMGQPQHF